This TCR beta chain originates from a study of T cells in Graves' hyperthyroidism and ophthalmopathy. Findings of the study overall: Most clonotypes that expanded in the thyroid above 0.001 also showed up in blood.

This clonotype appeared many times. The antigen is not known. The V and J ends lost 5 bases and 7 bases respectively, with 14 bases between them. The CDR3 runs 13 residues. CDR1 and CDR2 from the germline V gene are KGHSH and LQKENI. The source material, RNA transcripts, was used to amplify TCR beta CDR3 regions. An initial round of RT-PCR targeting the TCR CDR3 relied on the HTBI primer set. Via MiXCR, TCRdb re-called the multiplex PCR reads, giving one row per CDR3 protein. Of approximately 600,000 distinct CDR3 sequences in the sample, around 21% were seen once. Sequencing was done on a sample of blood. The clonotype originates from a man in his thirties or forties with Graves' ophthalmopathy. V usage is TRBV18 and J usage is TRBJ1-1; D is perhaps TRBD1 (6 bases). The CDR3 coding sequence is TGTGCCAGCTCATACGGACAGAGCCTTGAAGCTTTCTTT. Its protein is CASSYGQSLEAFF.